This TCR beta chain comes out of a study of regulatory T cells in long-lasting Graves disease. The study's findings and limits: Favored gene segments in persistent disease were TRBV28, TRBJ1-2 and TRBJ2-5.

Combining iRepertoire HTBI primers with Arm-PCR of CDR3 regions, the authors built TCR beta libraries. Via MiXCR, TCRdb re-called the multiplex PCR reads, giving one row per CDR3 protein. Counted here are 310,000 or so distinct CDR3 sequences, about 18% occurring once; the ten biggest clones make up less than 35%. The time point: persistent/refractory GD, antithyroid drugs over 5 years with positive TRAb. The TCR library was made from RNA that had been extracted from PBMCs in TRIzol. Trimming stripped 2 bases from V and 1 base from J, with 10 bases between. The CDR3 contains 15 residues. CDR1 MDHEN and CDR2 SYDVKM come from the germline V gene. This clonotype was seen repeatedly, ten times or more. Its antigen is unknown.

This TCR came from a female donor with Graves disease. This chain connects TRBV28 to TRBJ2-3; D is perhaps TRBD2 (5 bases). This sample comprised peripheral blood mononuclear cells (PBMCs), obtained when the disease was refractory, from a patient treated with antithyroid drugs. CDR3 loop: CASSLSWTGTDTQYF. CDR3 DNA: TGTGCCAGCAGTTTAAGTTGGACTGGCACAGATACGCAGTATTTT.